One and the same sample provided the 7 T cell receptor beta chains below, sequenced in a study of T cells in Graves' hyperthyroidism and ophthalmopathy (dated by TCRdb to between 2018 and 2021). Libraries were made using multiplex PCR. The instrument was an Illumina HiSeq 2000. The TCR beta CDR3 regions were amplified from RNA transcripts. For the first round of RT-PCR on the TCR CDR3, the HTBI primer set was used together with the Qiagen OneStep RT-PCR kit. Clones were called with MiXCR by TCRdb after fastp trimmed the public reads at Q25, and only in-frame beta chains were retained. Each entry is one CDR3 protein sequence, shown with its most common DNA and genes. The sample data list approximately 360,000 distinct CDR3 sequences, and 15% to 19% of these were observed just once. The ten largest make up roughly a quarter of the sample. Sequencing was carried out using blood. The receptor set was obtained from a woman between 18 and 29 years old with Graves' hyperthyroidism that later progressed to Graves' ophthalmopathy.

This clonotype was seen many times. This chain links TRBV7-2 with TRBJ1-2; no firm D call. Per germline, CDR1 SGHTA and CDR2 FQGNSA. The CDR3 is made up of 13 amino acids. Trimming pared 2 bases from V and 3 bases from J, leaving 7 bases between. The CDR3 sequence: CASSLNSDYGYTF. The CDR3 DNA is TGTGCCAGCAGCTTAAATTCCGACTATGGCTACACCTTC.

This chain uses TRBV18 with TRBJ2-7; 8 bases fit TRBD1. The CDR3 has 15 residues. The trim removed 6 bases at V and 2 bases at J, leaving 9 bases unmatched. Germline-derived CDR1 and CDR2 are KGHSH and LQKENI. The CDR3 sequence is CASSPRTGGPYEQYF. DNA for the CDR3: TGTGCCAGCTCCCCGAGAACAGGGGGACCCTACGAGCAGTACTTC.

This clonotype was detected only a few times. The CDR3 DNA is TGTGCCAGCAGTCGCATCCCTCTTACTTGGGAGCGGGAGGTGGTTGGTGAGCAGTTCTTC. This encodes CASSRIPLTWEREVVGEQFF. The V and J genes are TRBV6-2 or TRBV6-3 and TRBJ2-1, with 9 bases aligning to TRBD2. V lost 5 bases and J lost 9; bases outside the gene matches: 26. Germline V gene sequence: CDR1 MNHEY, CDR2 SVGEGT. The CDR3 is made up of 20 amino acids.

This clonotype was detected ten times or more. The V gene is TRBV12-3 or TRBV12-4, the J gene TRBJ2-5; D remains unclear. The CDR3 is 13 amino acids. Trimming removed 4 bases at V and 5 bases at J, with 11 bases between. The chain's CDR3 is CASSSFGGETQYF. CDR3 nucleotide sequence: TGTGCCAGCAGTTCTTTCGGTGGGGAGACCCAGTACTTC.

This clonotype was seen only a few times. V gene TRBV28 combines with J gene TRBJ1-2; D gene unclear. The germline gives CDR1 MDHEN, CDR2 SYDVKM. The CDR3 has 12 amino acids. Trimming shortened V by 1 base and J by 10 bases, and 10 bases separated the two germline ends. Written as DNA, the CDR3 is TGTGCCAGCAGTTTATTGCCAGGTCCCTACACCTTC. Amino acids: CASSLLPGPYTF.

This clonotype was detected ten times or more. This chain links TRBV27 with TRBJ2-7, with 9 bases that match TRBD1. Trimming removed 4 bases from V and 4 bases from J; junction bases left unmatched: 8. The CDR3 covers 15 residues. Germline lookup yields CDR1 MNHEY and CDR2 SMNVEV (reference sequence). As DNA, the CDR3 is TGTGCCAGCAGTTCTTACAGGGGGCATCCGTACGAGCAGTACTTC. Translated, it gives CASSSYRGHPYEQYF.

This clonotype was recorded at least ten times. The chain employs TRBV27 and TRBJ2-3; D call uncertain. The germline V and J ends were trimmed by 2 bases and 1 base, with 13 bases remaining between them. Germline lookup yields CDR1 MNHEY and CDR2 SMNVEV (reference sequence). The CDR3 is 16 amino acids. The CDR3 DNA reads as TGTGCCAGCAGTTTAGGTCTCCAGCCCCGCACAGATACGCAGTATTTT. This encodes CASSLGLQPRTDTQYF.